This T cell receptor (beta chain) was identified during a study of human T cells and chemical hapten exposure. One entry per CDR3 protein, called by TCRdb with MiXCR from the RACE reads. The sample comprises fewer than 200,000 distinct CDR3 sequences, 25% to 30% of which are singletons, and about 2% rests with the top ten. This clonotype has only a few counts. Time point described: patch test 3, about 24 weeks after DPC sensitization. The treatment: therapeutic diphenylcyclopropenone sensitization with weekly scalp DPC. The sequence was obtained from a young woman with alopecia areata. Some clones in this sample may be carry-over from other donors' samples. Source: whole blood, taken in connection with sensitization to the hapten diphenylcyclopropenone (DPC).

The CDR3: CASSVDSSYEQYF. CDR3 coding DNA: TGTGCCAGCAGCGTTGATTCCTCCTACGAGCAGTACTTC. V and J are TRBV9 and TRBJ2-7; D remains ambiguous. The V gene's germline CDR1 is SGDLS and CDR2 YYNGEE. The CDR3 is made up of 13 amino acids. The germline V and J ends were trimmed by 2 bases and 0 bases, with 6 bases remaining between them.